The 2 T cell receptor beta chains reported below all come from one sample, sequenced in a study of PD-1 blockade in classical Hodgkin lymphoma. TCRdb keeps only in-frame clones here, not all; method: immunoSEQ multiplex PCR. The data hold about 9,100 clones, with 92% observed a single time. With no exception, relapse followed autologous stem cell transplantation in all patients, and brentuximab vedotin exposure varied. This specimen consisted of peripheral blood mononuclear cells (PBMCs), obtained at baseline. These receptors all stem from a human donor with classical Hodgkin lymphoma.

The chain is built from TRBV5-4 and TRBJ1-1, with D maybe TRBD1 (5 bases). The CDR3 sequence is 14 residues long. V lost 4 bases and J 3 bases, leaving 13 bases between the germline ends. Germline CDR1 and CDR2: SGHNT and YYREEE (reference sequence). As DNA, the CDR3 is TGTGCCAGCAGCATGGGACCTCGAGACACTGAAGCTTTCTTT. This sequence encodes CASSMGPRDTEAFF.

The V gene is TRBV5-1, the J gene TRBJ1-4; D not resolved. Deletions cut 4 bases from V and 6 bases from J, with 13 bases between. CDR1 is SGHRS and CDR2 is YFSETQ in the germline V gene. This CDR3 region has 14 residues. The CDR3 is CASSPKGQDEKLFF. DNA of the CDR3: TGCGCCAGCAGCCCAAAAGGGCAGGATGAAAAACTGTTTTTT.